A selection of T cell receptor beta chains follows, all from one sample in a study of blood T cell repertoires in COVID-19. Only in-frame clones appear in the TCRdb table, and some are missing; sequencing was by immunoSEQ multiplex PCR. Of 200,000 to 250,000 clones in the sample, roughly 80% were seen once. Sample: peripheral blood. These receptors were collected from a woman aged 65 to 85 with active or convalescent COVID-19. CDR3s include the opening cysteine and the closing phenylalanine or tryptophan. D genes are given only for firm matches. Only part of the rows carry a size: once, few, many, or a class if the clone is expanded.

V gene	D gene	clone size	J gene	CDR3 DNA	CDR3 protein
TRBV5-1	TRBD1	.	TRBJ1-2	TGCGCCAGCACCGTGCAGGGGGAAGGTGGCTACACCTTC	CASTVQGEGGYTF
TRBV5-1	.	.	TRBJ1-2	TGCGCCAGCAGCCAACAACCACAAGGAGGGGATGGCTACACCTTC	CASSQQPQGGDGYTF
TRBV5-5	TRBD1	few	TRBJ1-2	TGTGCCAGCAGCTTCGGCAGGGGGGACTATGGCTACACCTTC	CASSFGRGDYGYTF
TRBV21-1	.	.	TRBJ2-5	TGTGCCAGCAGCAAAGAGGTCAGGGTAAAAGAGACCCAGTACTTC	CASSKEVRVKETQYF
TRBV2	.	.	TRBJ2-5	TGTGCCAGCAGTGAGTGGGAGAGCCAAGAGACCCAGTACTTC	CASSEWESQETQYF
TRBV3-1/TRBV3-2	.	.	TRBJ1-5	TGTGCCAGCAGCCAAGATGGACATTACAATCAGCCCCAGCATTTT	CASSQDGHYNQPQHF
TRBV18	.	few	TRBJ2-7	TGTGCCAGCTCACCCCCTAGTTCCTACGAGCAGTACTTC	CASSPPSSYEQYF
TRBV6-4	TRBD2	once	TRBJ2-3	TGTGCCAGCAGTGACTCGCTGCTAGCGGGGGCCGACACAGATACGCAGTATTTT	CASSDSLLAGADTDTQYF
TRBV28	.	.	TRBJ2-7	TGTGCCAGCAGTGTATCTAGCTACGAGCAGTACTTC	CASSVSSYEQYF
TRBV9	.	.	TRBJ2-1	TGTGCCAGCAGCCCCACTGTAGTGAGCTCCTACAATGAGCAGTTCTTC	CASSPTVVSSYNEQFF
TRBV5-1	.	.	TRBJ1-4	TGCGCCAGCTCGGGGGGCACAACTAATGAAAAACTGTTTTTT	CASSGGTTNEKLFF
TRBV28	TRBD2	.	TRBJ2-7	TGTGCCAGCAGTGTAACCGGGACTAGTGAGAGCGAGCAGTACTTC	CASSVTGTSESEQYF
TRBV9	TRBD2	.	TRBJ2-1	TGTGCCAGCAGCCTTAGTAGCGGGAGTGGCAATGAGCAGTTCTTC	CASSLSSGSGNEQFF
TRBV29-1	.	.	TRBJ2-1	TGCAGCGTTCTCGGACAGACGGTATCCTACAATGAGCAGTTCTTC	CSVLGQTVSYNEQFF
TRBV2	.	.	TRBJ2-5	TGTGCCAGCAGGACACGTCAAGAGACCCAGTACTTC	CASRTRQETQYF
TRBV28	.	.	TRBJ2-3	TGTGCCAGCAGTCTCCTTGCGGGGCGAGGAGATACGCAGTATTTT	CASSLLAGRGDTQYF
TRBV29-1	TRBD2	.	TRBJ2-1	TGCAGCGCGGGACTAGCGGGACCATCACGCCTTTACAATGAGCAGTTCTTC	CSAGLAGPSRLYNEQFF
TRBV5-1	.	few	TRBJ1-1	TGCGCCAGCAGCTTGGTGGGGGGTCAAACTGAAGCTTTCTTT	CASSLVGGQTEAFF
TRBV19	.	.	TRBJ2-5	TGTGCCAGTAATGGTGGTGTACGGGAGACCCAGTACTTC	CASNGGVRETQYF
TRBV7-9	.	.	TRBJ2-3	TGTGCCAGCAGCTCGCTCGGGGACTCCACCACAGATACGCAGTATTTT	CASSSLGDSTTDTQYF
TRBV18	TRBD1	once	TRBJ2-7	TGTGCCAGCTCACCTAAGGACAGGGCGACATCCTACGAGCAGTACTTC	CASSPKDRATSYEQYF
TRBV5-1	TRBD2	.	TRBJ2-2	TGCGCCAGCAGGACTAGCGGGAGACCCACCGGGGAGCTGTTTTTT	CASRTSGRPTGELFF
TRBV2	TRBD2	.	TRBJ2-7	TGTGCCAGCAGAGCTGGACTAGCGGGATCCTACGAGCAGTACTTC	CASRAGLAGSYEQYF
TRBV6-5	.	.	TRBJ2-1	TGTGCCAGCAAGGGGCTGATACGATACAATGAGCAGTTCTTC	CASKGLIRYNEQFF
TRBV11-3	TRBD1	once	TRBJ2-1	TGTGCCAGCAGTTTTTCTAGGGACAGGTATGAGCAGTTCTTC	CASSFSRDRYEQFF
TRBV5-4	.	.	TRBJ1-2	TGTGCCAGCAGCATAGGGGTCAACCTTAACTATGGCTACACCTTC	CASSIGVNLNYGYTF
TRBV2	TRBD1	.	TRBJ1-5	TGTGCCAGCAGCTCACAGGGGGGAAGCAATCAGCCCCAGCATTTT	CASSSQGGSNQPQHF
TRBV5-1	.	.	TRBJ2-7	TGCGCCAGCAGCTTGGCGAGGACAGTGAGCTCCTACGAGCAGTACTTC	CASSLARTVSSYEQYF
TRBV10-2	TRBD1	.	TRBJ2-4	TGCGCCAGCAGTGATCGGACAGGGGCCAAAAACATTCAGTACTTC	CASSDRTGAKNIQYF
TRBV7-8	.	.	TRBJ1-1	TGTGCCAGCAGCTTAGCGGCCCCGGCGGGCACTGAAGCTTTCTTT	CASSLAAPAGTEAFF
TRBV19	TRBD1	few	TRBJ1-2	TGTGCCAGTAGTGTTCCCAGACAGGGAGGATTAAGGGACTATGGCTACACCTTC	CASSVPRQGGLRDYGYTF
TRBV4-1	.	.	TRBJ1-4	TGCGCCAGCAGCCCCAAGCGAGTTGATGAAAAACTGTTTTTT	CASSPKRVDEKLFF
TRBV19	TRBD2	.	TRBJ2-1	TGTGCCAGTAGTACCAACCCGGGACTAGCGGGAGTGGTCAATGAGCAGTTCTTC	CASSTNPGLAGVVNEQFF
TRBV6-2/TRBV6-3	.	.	TRBJ1-1	TGTGCCAGCAGTTACGGGAGGGGTACTGAAGCTTTCTTT	CASSYGRGTEAFF
TRBV28	.	.	TRBJ2-7	TGTGCCAGCAGGAGAGGGATAGAAAATTACGAGCAGTACTTC	CASRRGIENYEQYF
TRBV2	.	.	TRBJ2-7	TGTGCCAGCACCCAACAGGGTCAGGCCTACGAGCAGTACTTC	CASTQQGQAYEQYF
TRBV14	.	.	TRBJ2-1	TGTGCCAGCAGCCTAAGAAAAGGGGGAGGGGATGAGCAGTTCTTC	CASSLRKGGGDEQFF
TRBV28	TRBD1	.	TRBJ2-5	TGTGCCAGCAGTCGACAGGGGGCTAAAGAGACCCAGTACTTC	CASSRQGAKETQYF
TRBV18	.	.	TRBJ1-1	TGTGCCAGCTCACTGACTCAGGGGGAAGCTTTCTTT	CASSLTQGEAFF
TRBV27	TRBD2	.	TRBJ2-3	TGTGCCAGCAGAGCCAAAATACTAGCGGGGGGCACAGATACGCAGTATTTT	CASRAKILAGGTDTQYF
TRBV9	.	few	TRBJ2-5	TGTGCCAGCAGCGTAGGGCGGAGGGCCGGTGTGGAGACCCAGTACTTC	CASSVGRRAGVETQYF